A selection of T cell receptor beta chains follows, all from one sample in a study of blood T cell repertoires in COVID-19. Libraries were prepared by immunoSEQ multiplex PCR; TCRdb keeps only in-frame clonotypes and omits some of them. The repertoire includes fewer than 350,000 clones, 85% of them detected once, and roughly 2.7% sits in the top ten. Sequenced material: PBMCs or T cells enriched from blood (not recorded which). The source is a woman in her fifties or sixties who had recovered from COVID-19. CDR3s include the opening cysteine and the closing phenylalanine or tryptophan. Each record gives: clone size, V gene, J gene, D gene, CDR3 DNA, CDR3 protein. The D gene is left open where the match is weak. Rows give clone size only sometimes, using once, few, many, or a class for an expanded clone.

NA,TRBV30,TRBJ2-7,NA,TGTGCCTGGAGTGGACAGAGCTACGAGCAGTACTTC,CAWSGQSYEQYF
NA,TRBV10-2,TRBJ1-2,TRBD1,TGCGCCAGCAGTGAGAGGACAGGGATAAACTATGGCTACACCTTC,CASSERTGINYGYTF
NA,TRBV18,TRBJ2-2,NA,TGTGCCAGCTCACCACCTACGGGCACCGGGGAGCTGTTTTTT,CASSPPTGTGELFF
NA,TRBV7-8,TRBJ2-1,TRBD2,TGTGCCAGCAGCGCCCCGGGACTAGCGGGACACAATGAGCAGTTCTTC,CASSAPGLAGHNEQFF
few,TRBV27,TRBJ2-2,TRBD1,TGTGCCAGCAGTCCCCTGATAGGGGGCAACACCGGGGAGCTGTTTTTT,CASSPLIGGNTGELFF
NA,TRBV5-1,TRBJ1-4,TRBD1,TGCGCCAGCAGGGCGGGACAGATTAATGAAAAACTGTTTTTT,CASRAGQINEKLFF
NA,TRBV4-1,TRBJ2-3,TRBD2,TGCGCCAGCAGCCAAGATTTTGCTCGGGCTAGCGGGAGAAGCACAGATACGCAGTATTTT,CASSQDFARASGRSTDTQYF
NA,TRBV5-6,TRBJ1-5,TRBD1,TGTGCCAGCAGCACAGGGGGGTTGAGTCATCAGCCCCAGCATTTT,CASSTGGLSHQPQHF
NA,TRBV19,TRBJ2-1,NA,TGTGCCTCAAACAACGGGGTCTGGGAGAATGAGCAGTTCTTC,CASNNGVWENEQFF
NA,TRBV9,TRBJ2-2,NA,TGTGCCAGCAGCGTAAGAGATTTGTCCGGGGAGCTGTTTTTT,CASSVRDLSGELFF
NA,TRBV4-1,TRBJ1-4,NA,TGCGCCAGCAGCCGAGAAGGACAGTCTACTAATGAAAAACTGTTTTTT,CASSREGQSTNEKLFF
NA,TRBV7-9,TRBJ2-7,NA,TGTGCCAGCAGCACTCGGACAGAGAGCTACGAGCAGTACTTC,CASSTRTESYEQYF
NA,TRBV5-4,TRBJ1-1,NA,TGTGCCAGCAGCTTGGCCCAGGCGGGGAACACTGAAGCTTTCTTT,CASSLAQAGNTEAFF
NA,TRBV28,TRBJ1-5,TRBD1,TGTGCCAGCAGTAGACAGGGCGTTGGCAATCAGCCCCAGCATTTT,CASSRQGVGNQPQHF
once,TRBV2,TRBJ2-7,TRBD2,TGTGCCAGCAGTGGGACTAGCGGATTGAAGGAGCAGTACTTC,CASSGTSGLKEQYF
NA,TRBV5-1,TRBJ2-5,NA,TGCGCCAGCAGCCTTACCCTAGGTCTTCAAGAGACCCAGTACTTC,CASSLTLGLQETQYF
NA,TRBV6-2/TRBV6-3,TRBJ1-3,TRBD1,TGTGCCAGCAGTTACTCGCCGGGACAGGTGGATGGAAACACCATATATTTT,CASSYSPGQVDGNTIYF
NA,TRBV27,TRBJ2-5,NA,TGTGCCAGCAGTCCCCTAGACAGCCCCACCTTGGCCCAGTACTTC,CASSPLDSPTLAQYF
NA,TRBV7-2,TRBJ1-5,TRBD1,TGTGCCAGCAGCTTCGGACAGGGTGTCAATCAGCCCCAGCATTTT,CASSFGQGVNQPQHF
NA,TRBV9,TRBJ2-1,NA,TGTGCCAGCAGCGTCTTCGCAAAAGGGGGCAATGAGCAGTTCTTC,CASSVFAKGGNEQFF
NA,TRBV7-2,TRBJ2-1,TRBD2,TGTGCCAGCAGCTTAGCTAGCGGGAGTCCCCATGAGCAGTTCTTC,CASSLASGSPHEQFF
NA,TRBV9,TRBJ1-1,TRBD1,TGTGCCAGCAGCGTAAGCGGGACAGGGCGGAACACTGAAGCTTTCTTT,CASSVSGTGRNTEAFF
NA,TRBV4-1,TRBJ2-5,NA,TGCGCCAGCAGCCAAGACCGGAGGGTGAACCGAGAGACCCAGTACTTC,CASSQDRRVNRETQYF
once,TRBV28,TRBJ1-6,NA,TGTGCCAGCAGTTCCCCCAGGACAGCTAGCTCCTATAATTCACCCCTCCACTTT,CASSSPRTASSYNSPLHF
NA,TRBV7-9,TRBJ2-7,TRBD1,TGTGCCAGCAGCCGGACAGGGCTATCCTACGAGCAGTACTTC,CASSRTGLSYEQYF
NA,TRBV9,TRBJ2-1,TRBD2,TGTGCCAGCAGCGTAGCTGGAGCGGGGCTGAGCTCCTACAATGAGCAGTTCTTC,CASSVAGAGLSSYNEQFF
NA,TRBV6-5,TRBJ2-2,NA,TGTGCCAGCACCTCCACAGGGCCCGCCGGGGAGCTGTTTTTT,CASTSTGPAGELFF
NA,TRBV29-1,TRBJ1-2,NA,TGCAGCGTTGCGGGTGTGGCGGGGAATAACTATGGCTACACCTTC,CSVAGVAGNNYGYTF
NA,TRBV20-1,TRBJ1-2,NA,TGCAGTGCTAATGGGGCCCAGGGCTACACCTTC,CSANGAQGYTF
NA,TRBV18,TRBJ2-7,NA,TGTGCCAGCTCACCTCCTCATGGAGGGATCTTCCCTGGGGAGCAGTACTTC,CASSPPHGGIFPGEQYF
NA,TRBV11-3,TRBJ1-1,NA,TGTGCCAGCAGCTTAGGCGGTTTGAACACTGAAGCTTTCTTT,CASSLGGLNTEAFF
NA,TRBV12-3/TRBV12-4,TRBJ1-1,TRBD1,TGTGCCAGCAGATGGGACAGGTACACTGAAGCTTTCTTT,CASRWDRYTEAFF
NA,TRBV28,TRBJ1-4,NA,TGTGCCAGCACCGGACACTTGCGGGGTGAAAAACTGTTTTTT,CASTGHLRGEKLFF
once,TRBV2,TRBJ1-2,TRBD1,TGTGCCAGCAGCGAACAGGGGTTCGATGGCTACACCTTC,CASSEQGFDGYTF
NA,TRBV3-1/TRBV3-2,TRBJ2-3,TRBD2,TGTGCCAGCACCCCGACTAGCGGGAGCACAGATACGCAGTATTTT,CASTPTSGSTDTQYF
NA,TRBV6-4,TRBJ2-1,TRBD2,TGTGCCAGCAGTGACGGGACTAGCGGGAACAATGAGCAGTTCTTC,CASSDGTSGNNEQFF
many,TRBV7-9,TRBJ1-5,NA,TGTGCCAGCAGTACGACGGTAGACAGCAGCAATCAGCCCCAGCATTTT,CASSTTVDSSNQPQHF
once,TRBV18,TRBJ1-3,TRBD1,TGTGCCAGCTCACATTCTCAAACAGGGGGCTTTGGAAACACCATATATTTT,CASSHSQTGGFGNTIYF
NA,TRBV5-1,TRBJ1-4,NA,TGCGCCAGCAGCTTGGAGGGCAGGGCTGAAAAACTGTTTTTT,CASSLEGRAEKLFF
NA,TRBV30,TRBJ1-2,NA,TGTGCCTGGAGTGTTCAGGGGCCTAACTATGGCTACACCTTC,CAWSVQGPNYGYTF
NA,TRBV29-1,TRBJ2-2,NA,TGCAGCGTTGAATCCTGGACAGCCGGGGAGCTGTTTTTT,CSVESWTAGELFF
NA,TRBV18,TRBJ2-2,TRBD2,TGTGCCAGCTCACCATCACTAGCGGGGGAGCTGTTTTTT,CASSPSLAGELFF
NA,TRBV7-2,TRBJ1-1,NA,TGTGCCAGCAGCTTAGTACGGGGATACAACACTGAAGCTTTCTTT,CASSLVRGYNTEAFF
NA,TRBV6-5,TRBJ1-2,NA,TGTGCCAGCATCGGGGAATATGGCTACACCTTC,CASIGEYGYTF
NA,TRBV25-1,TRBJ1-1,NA,TGTGCCAGCAGGCTTTCCGGGTCTAGGAACACTGAAGCTTTCTTT,CASRLSGSRNTEAFF
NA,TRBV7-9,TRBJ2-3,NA,TGTGCCAGCAGCTCCCCCTCTAGCGATGCAGATACGCAGTATTTT,CASSSPSSDADTQYF